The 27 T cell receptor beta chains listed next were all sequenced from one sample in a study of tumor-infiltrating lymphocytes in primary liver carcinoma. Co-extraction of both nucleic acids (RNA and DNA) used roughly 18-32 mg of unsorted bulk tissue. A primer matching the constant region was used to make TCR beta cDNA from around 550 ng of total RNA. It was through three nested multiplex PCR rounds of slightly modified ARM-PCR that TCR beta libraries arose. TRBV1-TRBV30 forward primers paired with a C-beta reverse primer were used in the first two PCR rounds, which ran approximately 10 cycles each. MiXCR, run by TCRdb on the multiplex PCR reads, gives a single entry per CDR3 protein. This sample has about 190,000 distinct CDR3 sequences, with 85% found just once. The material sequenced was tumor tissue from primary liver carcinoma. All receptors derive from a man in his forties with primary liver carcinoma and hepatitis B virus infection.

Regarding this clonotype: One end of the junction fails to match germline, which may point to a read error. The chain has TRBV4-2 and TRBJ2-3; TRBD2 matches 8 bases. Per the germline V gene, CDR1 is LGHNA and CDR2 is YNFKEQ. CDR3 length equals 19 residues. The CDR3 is CASGQWVTGGPVGTDTQYF. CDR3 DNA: TGTGCCAGCGGCCAATGGGTAACGGGAGGGCCGGTTGGGACAGATACGCAGTATTTT.

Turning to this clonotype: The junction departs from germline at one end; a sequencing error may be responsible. The DNA of the CDR3 is TGTGTCAGCAGTCCCAGCGGGTGGGGTGACGAGCAGTACTTC. Translating it yields CVSSPSGWGDEQYF. J is TRBJ2-7 and V is TRBV12-3 or TRBV12-4; perhaps TRBD2 as D (6 bases). This CDR3 comprises 14 residues.

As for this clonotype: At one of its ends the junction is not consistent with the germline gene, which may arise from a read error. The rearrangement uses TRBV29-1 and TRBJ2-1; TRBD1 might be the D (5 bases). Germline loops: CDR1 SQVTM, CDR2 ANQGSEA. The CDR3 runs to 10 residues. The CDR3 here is CSVLDSEYLF. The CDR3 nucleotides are TGCAGCGTTCTTGACAGCGAGTACTTATTC.

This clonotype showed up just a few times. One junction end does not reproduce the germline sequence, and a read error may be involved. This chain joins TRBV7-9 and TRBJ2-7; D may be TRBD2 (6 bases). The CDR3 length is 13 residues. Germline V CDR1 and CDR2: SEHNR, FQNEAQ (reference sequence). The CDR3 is CASSLQEGSDQYF. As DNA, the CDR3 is TGTGCTAGCAGCTTGCAGGAGGGTAGCGATCAGTACTTC.

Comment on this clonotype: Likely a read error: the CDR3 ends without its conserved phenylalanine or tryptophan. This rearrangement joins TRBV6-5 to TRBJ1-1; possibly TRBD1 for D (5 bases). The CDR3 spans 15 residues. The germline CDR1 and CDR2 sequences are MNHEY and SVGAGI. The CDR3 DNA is TGTGCCAGCAGTTACTCGGGGGTGATTAACACTCAAGCTTTCTTA. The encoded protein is CASSYSGVINTQAFL.

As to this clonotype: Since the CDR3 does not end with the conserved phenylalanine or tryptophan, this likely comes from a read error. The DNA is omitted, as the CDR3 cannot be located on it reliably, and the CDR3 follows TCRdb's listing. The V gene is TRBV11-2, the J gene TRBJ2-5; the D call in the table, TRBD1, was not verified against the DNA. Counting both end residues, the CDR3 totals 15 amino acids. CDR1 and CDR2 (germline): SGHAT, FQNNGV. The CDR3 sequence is CASSPRSAPGVTQKY.

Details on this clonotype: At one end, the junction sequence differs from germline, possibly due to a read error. The DNA for the CDR3 is TGTGTCATCATGGGCGGCTCCATGAACACTGGAGCTTTCTTT. It specifies CVIMGGSMNTGAFF. The rearrangement joins TRBV10-3 to TRBJ1-1; D ambiguous. This CDR3 contains 14 residues. CDR1 ENHRY and CDR2 SYGVKD come from the germline V gene.

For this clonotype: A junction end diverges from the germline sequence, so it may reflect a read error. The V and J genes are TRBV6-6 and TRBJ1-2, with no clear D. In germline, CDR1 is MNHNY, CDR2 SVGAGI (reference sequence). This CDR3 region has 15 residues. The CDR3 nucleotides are TGTGCCAGCAGTCGTGGAATGGGTACTCATTATGGTTACACCTTC. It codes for CASSRGMGTHYGYTF.

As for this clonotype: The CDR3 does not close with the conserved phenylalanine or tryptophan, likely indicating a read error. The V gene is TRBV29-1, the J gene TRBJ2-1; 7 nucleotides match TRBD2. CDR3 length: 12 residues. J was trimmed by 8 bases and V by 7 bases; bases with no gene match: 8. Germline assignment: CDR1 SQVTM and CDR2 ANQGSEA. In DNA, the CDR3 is TGCAGCGGGGTACGGGAGGTCGATGAGCAGTTCTCT. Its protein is CSGVREVDEQFS.

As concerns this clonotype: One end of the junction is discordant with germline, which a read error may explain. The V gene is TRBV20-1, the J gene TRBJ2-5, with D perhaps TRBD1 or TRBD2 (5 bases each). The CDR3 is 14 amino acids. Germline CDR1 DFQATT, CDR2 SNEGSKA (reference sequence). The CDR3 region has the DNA TGCAGTACTAGTATTGGACTGGTCCAGGGGACCCAGTACTTC. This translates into CSTSIGLVQGTQYF.

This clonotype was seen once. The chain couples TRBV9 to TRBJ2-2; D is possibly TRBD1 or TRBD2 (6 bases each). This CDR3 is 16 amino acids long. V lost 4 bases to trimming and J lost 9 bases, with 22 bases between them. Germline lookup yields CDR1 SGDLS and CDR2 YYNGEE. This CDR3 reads CASSLRNYLGGRELFF. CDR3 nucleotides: TGTGCCAGCAGCCTCCGCAATTACCTCGGGGGCAGGGAGCTGTTTTTT.

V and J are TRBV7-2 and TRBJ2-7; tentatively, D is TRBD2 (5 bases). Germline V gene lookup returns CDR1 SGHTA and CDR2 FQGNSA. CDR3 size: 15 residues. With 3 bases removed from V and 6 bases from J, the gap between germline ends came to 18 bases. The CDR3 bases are TGTGCCAGCAGCTTTTCTCATAGCGTCCCTGGCGAGCAGTACTTC. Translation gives CASSFSHSVPGEQYF.

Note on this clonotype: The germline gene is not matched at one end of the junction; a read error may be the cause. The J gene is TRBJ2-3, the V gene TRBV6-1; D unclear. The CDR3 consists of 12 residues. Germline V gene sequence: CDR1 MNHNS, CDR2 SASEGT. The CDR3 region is CASSDWADTHHF. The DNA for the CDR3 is TGTGCCAGCAGTGATTGGGCAGATACGCACCATTTT.

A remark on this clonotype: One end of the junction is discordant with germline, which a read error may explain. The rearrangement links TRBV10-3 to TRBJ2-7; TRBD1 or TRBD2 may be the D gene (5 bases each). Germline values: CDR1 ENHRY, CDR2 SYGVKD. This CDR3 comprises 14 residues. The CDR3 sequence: CTISSGTFFYEQYF. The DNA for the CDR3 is TGTACCATCAGTTCCGGGACCTTCTTCTACGAGCAGTACTTC.

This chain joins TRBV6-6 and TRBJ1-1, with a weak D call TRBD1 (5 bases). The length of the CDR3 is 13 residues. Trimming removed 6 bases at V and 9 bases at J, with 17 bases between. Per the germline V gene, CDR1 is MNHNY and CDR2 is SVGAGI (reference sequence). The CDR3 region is CASSTGGTSQAFF. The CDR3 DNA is TGTGCCAGCAGCACAGGAGGGACTAGTCAAGCTTTCTTT.

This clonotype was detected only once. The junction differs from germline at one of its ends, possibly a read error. CDR3 DNA sequence: TGCAGCGCTGCCCCGACAGGGCTCTACGAACAGTACTTC. It specifies CSAAPTGLYEQYF. This rearrangement joins TRBV29-1 to TRBJ2-7; the match to TRBD1 covers 7 bases. This CDR3 region has 13 residues. Germline CDR1 and CDR2: SQVTM and ANQGSEA.

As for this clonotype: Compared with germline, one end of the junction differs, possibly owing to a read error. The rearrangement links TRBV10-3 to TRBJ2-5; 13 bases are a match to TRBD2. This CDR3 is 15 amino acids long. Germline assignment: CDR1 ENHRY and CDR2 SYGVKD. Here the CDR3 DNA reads TGTACCATTAGTCCACTAGCGGGAGGGCAAGAGACCCAGTACTTC. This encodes CTISPLAGGQETQYF.

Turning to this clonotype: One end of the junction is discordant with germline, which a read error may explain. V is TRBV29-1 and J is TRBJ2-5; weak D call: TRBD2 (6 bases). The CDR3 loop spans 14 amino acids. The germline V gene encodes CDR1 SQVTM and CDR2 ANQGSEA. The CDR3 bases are TGCAGCTGCCACGTCAGGGCGGGGCAAGAGACACAGTACTTC. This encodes CSCHVRAGQETQYF.

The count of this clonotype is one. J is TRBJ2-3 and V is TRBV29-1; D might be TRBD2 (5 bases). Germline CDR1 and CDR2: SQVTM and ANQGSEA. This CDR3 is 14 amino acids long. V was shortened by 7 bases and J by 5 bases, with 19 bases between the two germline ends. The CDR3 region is CSAEGSGSVDTQYF. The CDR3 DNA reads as TGCAGCGCTGAGGGTAGTGGGAGTGTAGATACGCAGTATTTT.

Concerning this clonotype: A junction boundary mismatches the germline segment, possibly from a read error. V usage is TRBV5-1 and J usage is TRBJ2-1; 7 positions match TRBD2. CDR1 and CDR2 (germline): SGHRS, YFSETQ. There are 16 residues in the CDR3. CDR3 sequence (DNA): TGCGCCAGCAGCTTGACAGGCGGGAGTAGACACAATGAGCAGCTCTTC. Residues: CASSLTGGSRHNEQLF.

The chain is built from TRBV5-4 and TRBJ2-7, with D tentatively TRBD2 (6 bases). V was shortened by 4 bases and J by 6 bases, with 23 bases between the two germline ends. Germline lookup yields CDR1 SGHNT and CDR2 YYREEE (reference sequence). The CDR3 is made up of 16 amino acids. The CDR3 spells CASSKTSGGRWAEQYF. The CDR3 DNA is TGTGCCAGCAGCAAGACTAGTGGAGGTCGATGGGCCGAGCAGTACTTC.

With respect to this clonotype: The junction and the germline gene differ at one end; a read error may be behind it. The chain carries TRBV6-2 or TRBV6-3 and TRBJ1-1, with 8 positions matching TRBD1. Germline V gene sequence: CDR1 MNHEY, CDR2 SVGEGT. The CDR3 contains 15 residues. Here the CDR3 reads CANSEQGARSTEAFF. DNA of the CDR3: TGTGCCAACAGTGAGCAGGGGGCGAGGAGCACTGAAGCTTTCTTT.

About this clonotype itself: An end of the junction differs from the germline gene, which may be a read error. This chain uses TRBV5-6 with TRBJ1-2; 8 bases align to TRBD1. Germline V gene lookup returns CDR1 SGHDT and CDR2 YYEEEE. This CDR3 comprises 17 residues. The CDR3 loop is CASSLGQGIRPLYVYTF. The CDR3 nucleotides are TGTGCCAGCAGCTTGGGACAGGGGATACGCCCCCTCTATGTCTACACCTTC.

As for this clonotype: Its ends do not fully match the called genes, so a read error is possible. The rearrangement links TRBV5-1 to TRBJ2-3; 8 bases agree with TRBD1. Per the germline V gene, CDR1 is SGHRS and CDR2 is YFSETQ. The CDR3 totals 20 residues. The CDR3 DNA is TGCGCAAGCAGACTTTCAGGGGGCGGCCCTGCGCTGCATAGCACAGATACGCAGTATTTT. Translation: CASRLSGGGPALHSTDTQYF.

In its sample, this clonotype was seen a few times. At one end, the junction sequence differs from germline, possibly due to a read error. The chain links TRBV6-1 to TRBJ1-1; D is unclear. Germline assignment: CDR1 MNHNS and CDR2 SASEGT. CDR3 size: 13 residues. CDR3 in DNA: TGCGTCAGTAGTGATGGTAGGAACACGGAAGCTTTCTTT. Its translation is CVSSDGRNTEAFF.

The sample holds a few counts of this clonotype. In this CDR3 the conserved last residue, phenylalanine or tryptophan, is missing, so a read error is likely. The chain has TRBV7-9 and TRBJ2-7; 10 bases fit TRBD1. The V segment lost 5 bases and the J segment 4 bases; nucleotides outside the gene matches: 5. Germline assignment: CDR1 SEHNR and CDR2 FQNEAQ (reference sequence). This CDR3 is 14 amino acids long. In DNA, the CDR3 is TGTGCCAGCAGCGAGGGACAGGGGCCTTACGAGCAGTACTTG. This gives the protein CASSEGQGPYEQYL.

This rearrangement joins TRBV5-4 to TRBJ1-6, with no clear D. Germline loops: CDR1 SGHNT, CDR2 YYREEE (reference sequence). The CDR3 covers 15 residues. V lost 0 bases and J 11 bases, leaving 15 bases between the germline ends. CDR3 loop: CASSLARGKNPPLHF. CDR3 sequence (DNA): TGTGCCAGCAGCTTGGCCCGGGGTAAGAATCCACCCCTCCACTTT.